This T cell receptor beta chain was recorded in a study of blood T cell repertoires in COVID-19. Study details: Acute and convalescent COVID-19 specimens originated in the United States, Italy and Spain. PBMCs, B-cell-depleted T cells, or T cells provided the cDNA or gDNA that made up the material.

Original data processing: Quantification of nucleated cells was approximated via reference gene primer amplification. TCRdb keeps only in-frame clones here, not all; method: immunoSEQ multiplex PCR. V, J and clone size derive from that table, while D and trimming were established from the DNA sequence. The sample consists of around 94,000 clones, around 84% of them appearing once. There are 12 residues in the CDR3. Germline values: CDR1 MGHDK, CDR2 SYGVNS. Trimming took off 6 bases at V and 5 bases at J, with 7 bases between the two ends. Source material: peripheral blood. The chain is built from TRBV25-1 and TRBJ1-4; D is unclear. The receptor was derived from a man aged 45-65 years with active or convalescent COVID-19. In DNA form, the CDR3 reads TGTGCCAGCAGGGTACAAAATGAAAAACTGTTTTTT. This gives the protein CASRVQNEKLFF.